The rows below give T cell receptor beta chains drawn from one sample of a study of cytomegalovirus exposure and HLA in healthy donors. Data came from immunoSEQ multiplex PCR; TCRdb stores just in-frame clones and leaves some out. The data hold about 89,000 clones, with about two thirds observed a single time. What was sequenced was PBMCs. The receptor source for this set is a human donor in good health. The CDR3 runs from the conserved cysteine through the conserved F or W. Fields, in order: CDR3 protein, V gene, J gene, clone size. For some rows the clone size is stated as once, few or many, or as a class when expanded; others skip it.

CDR3aa: CASRLGSGDQPQHF
v_gene: TRBV12-2
j_gene: TRBJ1-5
abundance: .

CDR3aa: CASRPPATGEGTDTQYF
v_gene: TRBV7-9
j_gene: TRBJ2-3
abundance: few

CDR3aa: CASRETGGFGSYEQYF
v_gene: TRBV2
j_gene: TRBJ2-7
abundance: .

CDR3aa: CASSIGFGGVGGSGNTIYF
v_gene: TRBV19
j_gene: TRBJ1-3
abundance: few

CDR3aa: CVSSVAPGETQYF
v_gene: TRBV9
j_gene: TRBJ2-5
abundance: once

CDR3aa: CASSLEGRRGYTF
v_gene: TRBV11-3
j_gene: TRBJ1-2
abundance: once

CDR3aa: CASSQVQGFSGNTIYF
v_gene: TRBV4-1
j_gene: TRBJ1-3
abundance: .

CDR3aa: CASSLSSGGETQYF
v_gene: TRBV9
j_gene: TRBJ2-5
abundance: .

CDR3aa: CASRISGGAAQETQYF
v_gene: TRBV7-2
j_gene: TRBJ2-5
abundance: .

CDR3aa: CASSLASGVTEAFF
v_gene: TRBV7-2
j_gene: TRBJ1-1
abundance: .

CDR3aa: CASSPPSSGISNQPQHF
v_gene: TRBV18
j_gene: TRBJ1-5
abundance: .

CDR3aa: CASSFGEGTEAFF
v_gene: TRBV5-6
j_gene: TRBJ1-1
abundance: .

CDR3aa: CASSLRDGGDTQYF
v_gene: TRBV7-3
j_gene: TRBJ2-3
abundance: few

CDR3aa: CAWSVKEIRYF
v_gene: TRBV30
j_gene: TRBJ2-5
abundance: .

CDR3aa: CASSNGGSSGGYTF
v_gene: TRBV7-6
j_gene: TRBJ1-2
abundance: .

CDR3aa: CASSDFTDTQYF
v_gene: TRBV25-1
j_gene: TRBJ2-3
abundance: .

CDR3aa: CASSIGPGGYEQYF
v_gene: TRBV19
j_gene: TRBJ2-7
abundance: .

CDR3aa: CASSSIVGQPQHF
v_gene: TRBV7-9
j_gene: TRBJ1-5
abundance: once

CDR3aa: CASSKLTVLTFRNTEAFF
v_gene: TRBV21-1
j_gene: TRBJ1-1
abundance: once

CDR3aa: CAWGRDSPNYGYTF
v_gene: TRBV30
j_gene: TRBJ1-2
abundance: .

CDR3aa: CAWSSDSSYEQYF
v_gene: TRBV30
j_gene: TRBJ2-7
abundance: .

CDR3aa: CASSETGVVSTDTQYF
v_gene: TRBV6-1
j_gene: TRBJ2-3
abundance: few

CDR3aa: CASSGQGALEKLFF
v_gene: TRBV7-2
j_gene: TRBJ1-4
abundance: .

CDR3aa: CASRIRTGANNSPLHF
v_gene: TRBV2
j_gene: TRBJ1-6
abundance: .

CDR3aa: CASSLTDTVPHF
v_gene: TRBV7-8
j_gene: TRBJ1-6
abundance: .

CDR3aa: CASSYTRTGNTEAFF
v_gene: TRBV6-5
j_gene: TRBJ1-1
abundance: .

CDR3aa: CASSYSPGQSQPQHF
v_gene: TRBV6-6
j_gene: TRBJ1-5
abundance: once

CDR3aa: CASSPGGAPNQPQHF
v_gene: TRBV2
j_gene: TRBJ1-5
abundance: few

CDR3aa: CASSLGQSNQPQHF
v_gene: TRBV5-6
j_gene: TRBJ1-5
abundance: few

CDR3aa: CASSPAGGVEKLFF
v_gene: TRBV7-2
j_gene: TRBJ1-4
abundance: .

CDR3aa: CASSARTDPGYGYTF
v_gene: TRBV5-1
j_gene: TRBJ1-2
abundance: .

CDR3aa: CASSLGVAGGPQYF
v_gene: TRBV7-9
j_gene: TRBJ2-5
abundance: .

CDR3aa: CASSLEPQGGSTDTQYF
v_gene: TRBV5-1
j_gene: TRBJ2-3
abundance: .

CDR3aa: CASSTVGAGQETQYF
v_gene: TRBV5-1
j_gene: TRBJ2-5
abundance: .

CDR3aa: CASRRRDLDTQYF
v_gene: TRBV19
j_gene: TRBJ2-3
abundance: .

CDR3aa: CASSFRDRAYEQYF
v_gene: TRBV5-1
j_gene: TRBJ2-7
abundance: .

CDR3aa: CASSYSRAADYGYTF
v_gene: TRBV6-5
j_gene: TRBJ1-2
abundance: .